This entry is about one T cell receptor beta chain. The data are from a study of blood T cell repertoires in COVID-19. About the research overall: The origin of the acute and convalescent COVID-19 samples was the United States, Italy and Spain. PBMCs, B-cell-depleted T cells, or T cells were the source of the cDNA or gDNA that made up the material.

Original processing notes: Amplification of reference gene primers was used by the study to estimate nucleated cell counts. The protocol was immunoSEQ multiplex PCR, while the TCRdb copy is restricted to in-frame clones and leaves out a portion. Clonal size and the V and J genes are those of that table, whereas D and trimming came from the DNA. The repertoire holds roughly 250,000 clones, with 81% as singletons. V was clipped by 5 bases and J by 6 bases; unmatched bases: 10. The germline gives CDR1 SGHTA, CDR2 FQGNSA. The CDR3 has 15 amino acids. The rearrangement uses TRBV7-2 and TRBJ2-3; 8 positions agree with TRBD2. The material sequenced was peripheral blood. The origin of this receptor is a woman aged 55-70 years with active or convalescent COVID-19. CDR3 protein: CASSTPNSGIDTQYF. In nucleotides, the CDR3 is TGTGCCAGCAGCACGCCTAATAGCGGGATCGATACGCAGTATTTT.